This T cell receptor beta chain was captured by sequencing in a study of blood T cell repertoires in COVID-19. Looking at the study overall: Specimens from acute and convalescent COVID-19 originated in the United States, Italy and Spain. In each case, the material was cDNA or gDNA derived from T cells, B-cell-depleted T cells, or PBMCs.

Seattle enrolled patients during active infection and tracked them longitudinally. Original analysis: For nucleated cells, counts were estimated from reference gene primer amplification. Assay used: immunoSEQ multiplex PCR; TCRdb lists only in-frame clones, some missing. V, J and clone size were drawn from that table, and D and trimming were deduced from the DNA. Of around 300,000 clones listed, 90% were seen once; the top ten hold under 3%. Germline V gene sequence: CDR1 ENHRY, CDR2 SYGVKD. V dropped 3 bases and J dropped 4; count of bases not matched to a gene: 3. This CDR3 is built from 15 residues.

Sequenced: peripheral blood. The chain recombines TRBV10-3 with TRBJ1-2; TRBD1 matches at 12 bases. The sequence derives from a woman aged 30 to 39 with COVID-19, enrolled during active disease. For the CDR3, the DNA is TGTGCCATCAGTGAAGGGACAGGGGGCGTCTATGGCTACACCTTC. Amino acids: CAISEGTGGVYGYTF.